Shown below are 31 T cell receptor beta chains from a single sample sequenced in a study of cytotoxic CD8 clonotypes in ibrutinib-treated CLL (dated by TCRdb to the early 2020s). Libraries were prepared through the immunoSEQ multiplex PCR assay. TCRdb carries this immuneACCESS record with in-frame sequences only. Its versions omit some clonotypes, under half of them owing to an unresolved V gene in the studies checked, with the rest unexplained. Present in this sample are about 21,000 clones, 74% of which were seen just once. Jointly, the top ten make up roughly 25% of the sample. Source: PBMCs, taken before ibrutinib treatment. These receptors originate from a human donor with chronic lymphocytic leukemia.

The chain employs TRBV6-6 and TRBJ2-7, with 10 bases identical to TRBD2. V trimming: 2 bases; J trimming: 3 bases; junction bases outside the gene matches: 7. CDR1 and CDR2 (germline): MNHNY, SVGAGI (reference sequence). The CDR3 runs 16 residues. The CDR3 loop reads CASSYTLAGPNYEQYF. The CDR3, as DNA: TGTGCCAGCAGTTACACACTAGCGGGGCCCAACTACGAGCAGTACTTC.

This clone was picked up one time. The chain uses TRBV11-2 and TRBJ1-2; D is possibly TRBD1 (5 bases). The CDR3 has 13 amino acids. The V and J ends lost 6 bases and 6 bases respectively, with 14 bases between them. Per germline, CDR1 SGHAT and CDR2 FQNNGV. The CDR3 sequence is CASSSGRLNGYTF. The CDR3 DNA reads TGTGCCAGCAGTTCAGGGAGGCTCAATGGCTACACCTTC.

The chain uses TRBV28 and TRBJ2-1, with TRBD2 matching 11 bases. Per the germline V gene, CDR1 is MDHEN and CDR2 is SYDVKM. V dropped 2 bases and J dropped 8; count of bases not matched to a gene: 11. The CDR3 has 17 amino acids. This chain's CDR3 is CASSLLRLAGRSDEQFF. The CDR3 region has the DNA TGTGCCAGCAGTTTACTCCGACTAGCGGGACGATCTGATGAGCAGTTCTTC.

Here the CDR3 reads CAWSAQGLAEPPSGSYEQYF. The CDR3 DNA sequence: TGTGCCTGGAGTGCTCAGGGACTAGCGGAACCACCGAGCGGCTCCTACGAGCAGTACTTC. The chain employs TRBV30 and TRBJ2-7, with 11 positions matching TRBD2. The CDR3 is 20 amino acids. CDR1 and CDR2 from the germline V gene are GTSNPN and SVGIG (reference sequence). With V trimmed by 1 base and J by 0 bases, 17 bases remained unmatched.

This clone was seen only once. The chain combines TRBV19 with TRBJ2-7; D call uncertain. V was clipped by 3 bases and J by 5 bases, with 11 bases between them. Germline V gene data show CDR1 as LNHDA and CDR2 as SQIVND (reference sequence). The CDR3 runs 13 residues. The CDR3 loop is CASSIAHKNEQYF. CDR3 DNA: TGTGCCAGTAGTATTGCCCACAAAAACGAGCAGTACTTC.

The chain links TRBV27 to TRBJ1-4; D is uncertain. This CDR3 contains 14 residues. The V end was cut by 8 bases, the J end by 11 bases, with 21 bases between. The germline CDR1 and CDR2 sequences are MNHEY and SMNVEV (reference sequence). The CDR3 sequence is CASALGGIGGKLFF. CDR3 sequence (DNA): TGTGCCAGCGCACTCGGAGGGATAGGAGGGAAACTGTTTTTT.

The genes are TRBV10-3 and TRBJ1-2; perhaps TRBD1 as D (5 bases). This CDR3 is 12 amino acids long. Per germline, CDR1 ENHRY and CDR2 SYGVKD. Trimming cost V 8 bases and J 5 bases, with 12 bases left between them. The CDR3 protein is CAIARQNYGYTF. DNA of the CDR3: TGTGCCATCGCGCGACAGAATTATGGCTACACCTTC.

The chain is built from TRBV30 and TRBJ2-1; D is possibly TRBD1 (6 bases). CDR1 is GTSNPN, CDR2 SVGIG, per germline (reference sequence). The length of the CDR3 is 12 residues. For the CDR3, the DNA is TGTGCTAGGGGGAGCTCCTACAATGAGCAGTTCTTC. Amino acids: CARGSSYNEQFF. The complete variable domain, with remaining parts taken from reference TRBV30 and TRBJ2-1, reads SQTIHQWPATLVQPVGSPLSLECTVEGTSNPNLYWYRQAAGRGLQLLFYSVGIGQISSEVPQNLSASRPQDRQFILSSKKLLLSDSGFYLCARGSSYNEQFFGPGTRLTVL.

To note about this clone: One end of the junction is discordant with germline, which a read error may explain. This chain uses TRBV7-2 with TRBJ2-2; the D gene is possibly TRBD2 (5 bases). Germline V gene data show CDR1 as SGHTA and CDR2 as FQGNSA. The CDR3 extends over 12 amino acids. The CDR3 bases are TGTGCCAGCAGCTTAGTGTTCGGGGAACTGTTTTTT. Protein product: CASSLVFGELFF.

A few counts support this clone. The genes are TRBV2 and TRBJ2-7; D is undetermined. CDR1 is SNHLY, CDR2 FYNNEI, per germline. Trimming pared 5 bases from V and 0 bases from J, leaving 11 bases between. The CDR3 has 14 residues. The CDR3 DNA reads TGTGCCAGCAGTACTTGGCGGAGCTCCTACGAGCAGTACTTC. Protein sequence: CASSTWRSSYEQYF.

A few counts support this clone. The chain combines TRBV19 with TRBJ2-5; tentative D call: TRBD1 (5 bases). Germline assignment: CDR1 LNHDA and CDR2 SQIVND (reference sequence). Trimming cost V 3 bases and J 0 bases, with 5 bases left between them. The CDR3 loop spans 13 amino acids. The CDR3 coding sequence is TGTGCCAGTAGTATGACAGACCAAGAGACCCAGTACTTC. It is translated as CASSMTDQETQYF.

CDR3 coding DNA: TGTGCCACCTCCGGGACGAAGGCAGATACGCAGTATTTT. It codes for CATSGTKADTQYF. The chain combines TRBV27 with TRBJ2-3; D assignment may be TRBD1 or TRBD2 (5 bases each). Per germline, CDR1 MNHEY and CDR2 SMNVEV (reference sequence). V lost 10 bases and J 4 bases, leaving 15 bases between the germline ends. CDR3 length: 13 amino acids.

As for this clone: Other DNA sequences in this specimen translate into the identical CDR3. The gene calls are TRBV6-1 and TRBJ1-5, with D perhaps TRBD1 (6 bases). Germline V gene lookup returns CDR1 MNHNS and CDR2 SASEGT. Trimming removed 5 bases from V and 4 bases from J, with 12 bases in between. This CDR3 has 14 residues. CDR3 DNA sequence: TGTGCCAGCAGTCCGGACAGTTCTAATCAGCCCCAGCATTTT. Translating it yields CASSPDSSNQPQHF.

The chain couples TRBV18 to TRBJ2-1; D is perhaps TRBD1 (6 bases). CDR1 and CDR2 from the germline V gene are KGHSH and LQKENI. Trimming removed 0 bases at V and 8 bases at J, with 11 bases between. There are 14 residues in the CDR3. The CDR3 loop reads CASSPPSRGDEQFF. CDR3 in DNA: TGTGCCAGCTCACCACCTAGCAGGGGCGATGAGCAGTTCTTC. The variable domain in full, completed from reference TRBV18 and TRBJ2-1, reads NAGVMQNPRHLVRRRGQEARLRCSPMKGHSHVYWYRQLPEEGLKFMVYLQKENIIDESGMPKERFSAEFPKEGPSILRIQQVVRGDSAAYFCASSPPSRGDEQFFGPGTRLTVL.

The chain combines TRBV7-9 with TRBJ2-2; D tentatively fits TRBD1 or TRBD2 (5 bases each). The ends were cut back, 5 bases at V and 1 base at J, with 8 bases in the middle. The CDR3 runs 14 residues. The germline CDR1 and CDR2 sequences are SEHNR and FQNEAQ (reference sequence). The CDR3 bases are TGTGCCAGCAGCCGGGACGTGAACACCGGGGAGCTGTTTTTT. Its protein product is CASSRDVNTGELFF.

J is TRBJ2-7 and V is TRBV7-6; 7 bases fit TRBD1. Germline CDR1 SGHVS, CDR2 FNYEAQ. There are 15 residues in the CDR3. Trimming took 1 base from V and 3 from J; bases not matched to a gene: 6. CDR3 loop: CASSLVRDSNYEQYF. The CDR3 DNA sequence: TGTGCCAGCAGCTTAGTTCGGGACAGCAACTACGAGCAGTACTTC.

The sample holds a few counts of this clone. The gene calls are TRBV30 and TRBJ2-2, with 9 bases matching TRBD2. CDR3 length: 14 amino acids. Germline V lookup: CDR1 GTSNPN, CDR2 SVGIG (reference sequence). Unmatched junction bases numbered 1, after V lost 4 bases and J lost 1 base. The chain's CDR3 is CAWKLAGNTGELFF. The CDR3 DNA reads as TGTGCCTGGAAACTAGCGGGGAACACCGGGGAGCTGTTTTTT.

This chain connects TRBV5-1 to TRBJ2-5; TRBD2 aligns across 10 bases. The CDR3 extends over 16 amino acids. Germline CDR1 and CDR2: SGHRS and YFSETQ. V lost 2 bases, J lost 2 bases, and 6 bases stayed unmatched. The CDR3 here is CASSLIGTSEQETQYF. In nucleotides, the CDR3 is TGCGCCAGCAGCTTAATAGGGACTAGCGAGCAAGAGACCCAGTACTTC.

The rearrangement links TRBV28 to TRBJ1-5; D is perhaps TRBD1 (5 bases). The length of the CDR3 is 12 residues. Germline V lookup: CDR1 MDHEN, CDR2 SYDVKM. The ends were cut back, 5 bases at V and 10 bases at J, with 12 bases in the middle. CDR3 nucleotides: TGTGCCAGCAGTCCCCCGAGGGGTCCCCAGCATTTT. Translation: CASSPPRGPQHF.

The chain carries TRBV7-9 and TRBJ2-7, with TRBD1 identical over 9 bases. CDR3 length: 14 residues. Germline CDR1 and CDR2: SEHNR and FQNEAQ (reference sequence). Unmatched junction bases numbered 6, after V lost 3 bases and J lost 6 bases. The CDR3 loop is CASSFWDRVGEQYF. In DNA, the CDR3 is TGTGCCAGCAGCTTTTGGGACAGGGTAGGCGAGCAGTACTTC.

This clone has just one count. V gene TRBV5-4 combines with J gene TRBJ2-1; D is possibly TRBD2 (6 bases). The CDR3 totals 16 residues. Germline CDR1 reads SGHNT; CDR2 reads YYREEE (reference sequence). V was shortened by 0 bases and J by 5 bases, with 15 bases between the two germline ends. CDR3 sequence reads: CASSLVRGMIDNEQFF. In DNA, the CDR3 is TGTGCCAGCAGCTTGGTTCGCGGGATGATTGACAATGAGCAGTTCTTC.

J is TRBJ2-5 and V is TRBV15, with 7 bases lining up with TRBD2. The V segment lost 8 bases and the J segment 2 bases; nucleotides outside the gene matches: 5. The germline V gene has CDR1 LNHNV and CDR2 YYDKDF (reference sequence). The CDR3 extends over 13 amino acids. For the CDR3, the DNA is TGTGCCACCGCGACGGGGGGTCAAGAGACCCAGTACTTC. It encodes CATATGGQETQYF.

V and J are TRBV5-6 and TRBJ2-5, with D perhaps assigned TRBD1 or TRBD2 (6 bases each). V was pared by 4 bases and J by 3 bases, with 19 bases between. The CDR3 length is 16 residues. Germline V gene sequence: CDR1 SGHDT, CDR2 YYEEEE. Written as DNA, the CDR3 is TGTGCCAGCAGCGCCAACAGGGCGGGATACGAAGAGACCCAGTACTTC. Amino acids: CASSANRAGYEETQYF.

This clone was found a few times. The V call is TRBV5-1, the J call TRBJ2-4; D gene unclear. From germline, CDR1 is SGHRS and CDR2 YFSETQ. This CDR3 contains 14 residues. V lost 0 bases and J lost 5, with 9 bases in between. CDR3 bases: TGCGCCAGCAGCTTGGATTTGCTCGAAAACATTCAGTACTTC. Translation: CASSLDLLENIQYF.

J is TRBJ2-2 and V is TRBV15; D tentatively reads TRBD1 or TRBD2 (6 bases each). Germline V CDR1 and CDR2: LNHNV, YYDKDF (reference sequence). V was clipped by 1 base and J by 2 bases, with 17 bases between them. CDR3 size: 18 residues. The DNA for the CDR3 is TGTGCCACCAGCAGAGGGGGGCGGGGCTTTACCAACACCGGGGAGCTGTTTTTT. Amino acid sequence: CATSRGGRGFTNTGELFF.

The CDR3 DNA reads as TGTGCCAGCTCCCTAGAAAACTACGAGCAGTACTTC. It yields the protein CASSLENYEQYF. V usage is TRBV18 and J usage is TRBJ2-7; D remains unclear. Germline lookup yields CDR1 KGHSH and CDR2 LQKENI. The V and J ends lost 6 bases and 3 bases respectively, with 9 bases between them. The CDR3 extends over 12 amino acids.

This clone was seen a handful of times. The chain couples TRBV2 to TRBJ2-3; 7 positions match TRBD2. This CDR3 spans 14 amino acids. With V trimmed by 4 bases and J by 3 bases, 4 bases remained unmatched. Germline V gives CDR1 SNHLY, CDR2 FYNNEI. The CDR3 DNA reads TGTGCCAGCAGTGGGACTAGAGGGACAGATACGCAGTATTTT. Amino acid sequence: CASSGTRGTDTQYF.

The chain links TRBV28 to TRBJ2-1, with 14 bases matching TRBD2. V lost 4 bases to trimming and J lost 0 bases; unmatched junction nucleotides: 11. Per germline, CDR1 MDHEN and CDR2 SYDVKM. The CDR3 has 20 residues. DNA for the CDR3: TGTGCCAGCAGTTCTCGCCGACTAGCGGGAGGGAGGAGCTCCTACAATGAGCAGTTCTTC. It encodes CASSSRRLAGGRSSYNEQFF. The variable domain in full, with the rest retrieved from reference TRBV28 and TRBJ2-1, is DVKVTQSSRYLVKRTGEKVFLECVQDMDHENMFWYRQDPGLGLRLIYFSYDVKMKEKGDIPEGYSVSREKKERFSLILESASTNQTSMYLCASSSRRLAGGRSSYNEQFFGPGTRLTVL.

The chain has TRBV10-2 and TRBJ2-3, with 11 nucleotides matching TRBD2. CDR1 and CDR2 from the germline V gene are WSHSY and SAAADI. CDR3 length equals 15 residues. The V gene end was trimmed by 0 bases and the J gene end by 5 bases; junction bases not matched to a gene: 1. This chain's CDR3 is CASSESLAGGDTQYF. The DNA of the CDR3 is TGCGCCAGCAGTGAGTCCCTAGCGGGGGGAGATACGCAGTATTTT.

The chain has TRBV5-1 and TRBJ1-1; a weak D match, TRBD1 (5 bases). V shed 0 bases and J shed 0 bases, with 18 bases lying between them. The CDR3 runs to 18 residues. Germline V gene lookup returns CDR1 SGHRS and CDR2 YFSETQ. The CDR3 DNA reads TGCGCCAGCAGCTTGGTGGCGGGACTTGATGAAATGAACACTGAAGCTTTCTTT. Protein: CASSLVAGLDEMNTEAFF.

The chain links TRBV5-1 to TRBJ2-3, with TRBD1 identical over 9 bases. With V trimmed by 4 bases and J by 3 bases, 6 bases remained unmatched. CDR1 and CDR2 (germline): SGHRS, YFSETQ. This CDR3 region has 15 residues. The CDR3, as DNA: TGCGCCAGCAGCCCGGGACAGGGCTTTACAGATACGCAGTATTTT. Protein: CASSPGQGFTDTQYF.